One sample yielded the 15 T cell receptor beta chains listed below, sequenced in a study of T cell responses to AZD1222 COVID-19 vaccine. Profiled with immunoSEQ multiplex PCR; TCRdb holds only in-frame clones, not every one. The data contain 85,000 to 130,000 clones, over 90% of them seen just once; the ten biggest clones take up around 4.7%. The sequences come from peripheral blood, collected on day 0 of AZD1222 vaccination. Receptors originate from an adult in good health.

This clone was picked up one time. This chain connects TRBV28 to TRBJ1-5; 7 positions match TRBD1. CDR3 length: 15 amino acids. Germline values: CDR1 MDHEN, CDR2 SYDVKM. The V and J ends lost 6 bases and 5 bases, in that order; junction bases with no gene match: 10. In DNA form, the CDR3 reads TGTGCCAGCAGCTCACTCGACAGGGTGGATCAGCCCCAGCATTTT. It codes for CASSSLDRVDQPQHF. The variable domain in full, completed from reference TRBV28 and TRBJ1-5, reads DVKVTQSSRYLVKRTGEKVFLECVQDMDHENMFWYRQDPGLGLRLIYFSYDVKMKEKGDIPEGYSVSREKKERFSLILESASTNQTSMYLCASSSLDRVDQPQHFGDGTRLSIL.

This chain joins TRBV24-1 and TRBJ2-2; 9 bases are shared with TRBD1. V trimming: 5 bases; J trimming: 6 bases; junction bases outside the gene matches: 6. This CDR3 is built from 15 residues. Looked up from germline, CDR1 is KGHDR and CDR2 is SFDVKD. The CDR3 sequence: CATSGITGGAGELFF. CDR3 sequence (DNA): TGTGCCACCAGTGGTATCACAGGGGGCGCCGGGGAGCTGTTTTTT.

The chain links TRBV28 to TRBJ2-7, with a weak D call TRBD1 (5 bases). The CDR3 consists of 12 residues. Trimming left V 8 bases short and J 7 bases short, with 15 bases between. Germline loops: CDR1 MDHEN, CDR2 SYDVKM. Here the CDR3 DNA reads TGTGCCAGCCGCGACAGTTCTTTGGAGCAGTACTTC. The encoded protein is CASRDSSLEQYF.

Turning to this clone: At one of its ends the junction is not consistent with the germline gene, which may arise from a read error. V usage is TRBV5-1 and J usage is TRBJ2-2; 9 bases are shared with TRBD1. CDR1 and CDR2 from the germline V gene are SGHRS and YFSETQ. The CDR3 length is 18 residues. The CDR3 bases are TGCGCCAGCCGCTTCCGACCGGGACAGGGATATGGTATCGGGGAGCTGTTTTTT. Translating gives CASRFRPGQGYGIGELFF.

The V and J genes are TRBV6-6 and TRBJ2-7; D is unclear. The germline CDR1 and CDR2 sequences are MNHNY and SVGAGI (reference sequence). Between the trimmed V and J ends, which lost 0 bases and 5 bases, there was a span of 5 bases. The CDR3 extends over 12 amino acids. The CDR3 DNA reads TGTGCCAGCAGTTACTCGTCGGACGAGCAGTACTTC. Its translation: CASSYSSDEQYF.

This clone was seen only a few times. The rearrangement links TRBV6-6 to TRBJ2-1, with D perhaps TRBD1 or TRBD2 (5 bases each). CDR1 is MNHNY and CDR2 is SVGAGI in the germline V gene (reference sequence). V shed 10 bases and J shed 10 bases, with 14 bases lying between them. This CDR3 region has 11 residues. The DNA for the CDR3 is TGTGCCACAGCCCCCGAGGGGGAGCAGTTCTTC. Amino acids: CATAPEGEQFF.

V gene TRBV7-8 combines with J gene TRBJ2-2; possible D gene TRBD2, 6 bases. Trimming cost V 2 bases and J 4 bases, with 11 bases left between them. CDR1 is SGHVS and CDR2 is FQNEAQ in the germline V gene. The length of the CDR3 is 15 residues. CDR3 DNA sequence: TGTGCCAGCAGCTTAAGCCCCGGGGGCACCGGGGAGCTGTTTTTT. This gives the protein CASSLSPGGTGELFF.

The chain links TRBV2 to TRBJ1-4, with D maybe TRBD1 (5 bases). The germline V gene encodes CDR1 SNHLY and CDR2 FYNNEI. Deletions cut 5 bases from V and 8 bases from J, with 12 bases between. This CDR3 comprises 13 residues. The CDR3 nucleotides are TGTGCCAGCAGTTCCGGGACGTCGGAAAAACTGTTTTTT. It specifies CASSSGTSEKLFF. Full variable domain (remainder filled in from reference TRBV2 and TRBJ1-4): EPEVTQTPSHQVTQMGQEVILRCVPISNHLYFYWYRQILGQKVEFLVSFYNNEISEKSEIFDDQFSVERPDGSNFTLKIRSTKLEDSAMYFCASSSGTSEKLFFGSGTQLSVL.

This chain links TRBV6-2 or TRBV6-3 with TRBJ2-1; D is possibly TRBD2 (6 bases). CDR1 and CDR2 from the germline V gene are MNHEY and SVGEGT. Trimming removed 2 bases from V and 4 bases from J, with 12 bases in between. The CDR3 covers 15 residues. This CDR3 reads CASSYGASAYNEQFF. In nucleotides, the CDR3 is TGTGCCAGCAGTTACGGGGCTAGCGCTTACAATGAGCAGTTCTTC.

The J gene is TRBJ2-1, the V gene TRBV2; D call uncertain. CDR1 and CDR2 from the germline V gene are SNHLY and FYNNEI. The CDR3 runs to 11 residues. V was trimmed by 4 bases and J by 9 bases, leaving 7 bases between them. In nucleotides, the CDR3 is TGTGCCAGCAGTGCGAGCTTTGAGCAGTTCTTC. Encoded protein: CASSASFEQFF. The variable domain in full, with the rest retrieved from reference TRBV2 and TRBJ2-1, is EPEVTQTPSHQVTQMGQEVILRCVPISNHLYFYWYRQILGQKVEFLVSFYNNEISEKSEIFDDQFSVERPDGSNFTLKIRSTKLEDSAMYFCASSASFEQFFGPGTRLTVL.

The V and J genes are TRBV19 and TRBJ2-4, with TRBD2 identical over 8 bases. V lost 3 bases to trimming and J lost 7 bases; unmatched junction nucleotides: 11. The CDR3 runs to 16 residues. Germline-derived CDR1 and CDR2 are LNHDA and SQIVND (reference sequence). This chain's CDR3 is CASSMGPPGGRNIQYF. As DNA, the CDR3 is TGTGCCAGTAGTATGGGGCCCCCGGGAGGGCGGAACATTCAGTACTTC. Variable domain in full (rest from reference TRBV19 and TRBJ2-4): DGGITQSPKYLFRKEGQNVTLSCEQNLNHDAMYWYRQDPGQGLRLIYYSQIVNDFQKGDIAEGYSVSREKKESFPLTVTSAQKNPTAFYLCASSMGPPGGRNIQYFGAGTRLSVL.

J is TRBJ1-2 and V is TRBV2, with D possibly matching TRBD1 (5 bases). The CDR3 loop spans 15 amino acids. Per the germline V gene, CDR1 is SNHLY and CDR2 is FYNNEI. The V end was cut by 6 bases, the J end by 7 bases, with 21 bases between. CDR3 in amino acids: CASSVRGPHGTGYTF. CDR3 DNA sequence: TGTGCCAGCAGCGTCCGTGGACCCCACGGGACTGGCTACACCTTC.

This rearrangement joins TRBV4-1 to TRBJ1-2; D is perhaps TRBD1 (6 bases). The CDR3 is 15 amino acids. The germline V gene encodes CDR1 MGHRA and CDR2 YSYEKL. Trimming left V 3 bases short and J 5 bases short, with 16 bases between. CDR3 nucleotides: TGCGCCAGCAGCCAGTACGGGACAATAGCTTATGGCTACACCTTC. Amino acid sequence: CASSQYGTIAYGYTF.

Here the CDR3 DNA reads TGTGCCAGCAGTCCGGCTAGCGGGCGTGCTCTCGAGCAGTACTTC. Translation gives CASSPASGRALEQYF. The rearrangement uses TRBV27 and TRBJ2-7; 8 bases are a match to TRBD2. The CDR3 runs to 15 residues. Germline loops: CDR1 MNHEY, CDR2 SMNVEV (reference sequence). V lost 5 bases, J lost 6 bases, and 12 bases stayed unmatched.

The chain joins TRBV5-4 to TRBJ1-2; D remains unclear. Germline V gene data show CDR1 as SGHNT and CDR2 as YYREEE (reference sequence). The CDR3 length is 15 residues. The V gene lost 0 bases and the J gene lost 5 bases, with 14 bases spanning the gap. The DNA for the CDR3 is TGTGCCAGCAGCTTGGGGACGGATCCTGGGTATGGCTACACCTTC. The encoded protein is CASSLGTDPGYGYTF.